The 30 T cell receptor beta chains given below trace back to one sample, sequenced in a study of CXCR3-negative and CXCR3-positive naive CD8 T cells. Study conclusions and caveats: Compared with CXCR3-negative naive cells, CXCR3-positive naive cells showed more hydrophobic TRB CDR3s.

No cognate antigen is known for these TCRs. The method, 5' RACE with UMI labels, was used to prepare the TRB cDNA libraries. No DNA is given; TCRdb re-called the 5' RACE reads and lists each CDR3 protein once. This sample contains about 140,000 distinct CDR3 sequences. The sequenced material came from naive CXCR3+ CD8+ T cells from blood. Subset of the sample: CD45RO-CCR7+CD27+CD95- naive CD8+ T cells expressing CXCR3 (TNR3+). Every receptor here comes from a human donor in good health. Some clones in this sample may be carry-over from other donors' samples.

The chain uses TRBV9 and TRBJ1-2; with no DNA, the TCRdb D assignment of TRBD1 cannot be verified. The CDR3 totals 12 residues. Germline V gene lookup returns CDR1 SGDLS and CDR2 YYNGEE. The CDR3 spells CANRAPREGYTF.

The V gene is TRBV4-2, the J gene TRBJ2-7; the TCRdb call, TRBD2, lacks DNA for checking. The CDR3 loop spans 15 amino acids. Per germline, CDR1 LGHNA and CDR2 YNFKEQ. CDR3 in amino acids: CASSAPSASSYEQYF.

The chain couples TRBV7-6 to TRBJ2-1. The CDR3 is 17 amino acids. CDR1 SGHVS and CDR2 FNYEAQ come from the germline V gene. Here the CDR3 reads CASSLAVKAGPYNEQFF.

The chain is built from TRBV28 and TRBJ1-1; the D call from TCRdb, TRBD1, cannot be confirmed without DNA. This CDR3 contains 13 residues. Germline V gives CDR1 MDHEN, CDR2 SYDVKM. CDR3 region: CASSQPTGSVAFF.

The rearrangement uses TRBV12-3 or TRBV12-4 and TRBJ2-5; TCRdb lists TRBD1, though no DNA is available to test this call. This CDR3 is built from 14 residues. This CDR3 is CASSTTGPQETQYF.

This chain connects TRBV4-1 to TRBJ2-2; TCRdb lists TRBD1, though no DNA is available to test this call. Per the germline V gene, CDR1 is MGHRA and CDR2 is YSYEKL. The CDR3 totals 16 residues. CDR3 protein: CASSLAGRKGTGELFF.

V usage is TRBV7-6 and J usage is TRBJ2-1; TCRdb's D call of TRBD1 is untestable without DNA. Germline V gene sequence: CDR1 SGHVS, CDR2 FNYEAQ. This CDR3 has 13 residues. Here the CDR3 reads CASTPGGSNEQFF. Variable domain in full (rest from reference TRBV7-6 and TRBJ2-1): GAGVSQSPRYKVTKRGQDVALRCDPISGHVSLYWYRQALGQGPEFLTYFNYEAQQDKSGLPNDRFSAERPEGSISTLTIQRTEQRDSAMYRCASTPGGSNEQFFGPGTRLTVL.

CDR3 region: CASRGGNTIYF. The gene calls are TRBV7-9 and TRBJ1-3. Germline CDR1 and CDR2: SEHNR and FQNEAQ (reference sequence). The CDR3 sequence is 11 residues long. Filled out from reference TRBV7-9 and TRBJ1-3, the complete variable domain reads DTGVSQNPRHKITKRGQNVTFRCDPISEHNRLYWYRQTLGQGPEFLTYFQNEAQLEKSRLLSDRFSAERPKGSFSTLEIQRTEQGDSAMYLCASRGGNTIYFGEGSWLTVV.

The chain joins TRBV10-3 to TRBJ2-7. The V gene's germline CDR1 is ENHRY and CDR2 SYGVKD. This CDR3 has 12 residues. The CDR3: CAISETRYEQYF.

The rearrangement joins TRBV21-1 to TRBJ2-5; without DNA, the TCRdb call of TRBD1 cannot be checked. TRBV21-1 is reported as a pseudogene. CDR3 length: 16 residues. CDR3: CASSKEDRGYQETQYF.

The chain is built from TRBV7-6 and TRBJ2-2; TCRdb indicates TRBD1, and absent DNA this call remains unverified. This CDR3 contains 15 residues. From germline, CDR1 is SGHVS and CDR2 FNYEAQ. CDR3 sequence: CASSLPTGGQGELFF.

V is TRBV6-6 and J is TRBJ2-1; no DNA is available, so the TRBD1 call from TCRdb remains unchecked. The CDR3 covers 15 residues. From germline, CDR1 is MNHNY and CDR2 SVGAGI (reference sequence). CDR3 loop: CASRADRIHYNEQFF.

This sequence joins TRBV29-1 and TRBJ2-2. This CDR3 spans 12 amino acids. CDR1 is SQVTM, CDR2 ANQGSEA, per germline. The chain's CDR3 is CSELSDTGELFF.

The chain combines TRBV7-2 with TRBJ2-1. There are 17 residues in the CDR3. Germline CDR1 reads SGHTA; CDR2 reads FQGNSA. The CDR3 reads CASSLATAKMSYNEQFF.

The chain employs TRBV15 and TRBJ2-7; TCRdb's D call of TRBD2 is untestable without DNA. The CDR3 length is 20 residues. CDR1 LNHNV and CDR2 YYDKDF come from the germline V gene (reference sequence). This CDR3 reads CATSTSRPLDGSNLSYEQYF.

V is TRBV6-5 and J is TRBJ2-2; TCRdb reports TRBD1, a call that lacks DNA to check it against. Germline loops: CDR1 MNHEY, CDR2 SVGAGI. The CDR3 consists of 17 residues. The CDR3 sequence is CASSYSDREGGPGQLFF.

V gene TRBV29-1 combines with J gene TRBJ1-1; the TCRdb D gene call, TRBD1, has no DNA to confirm it. CDR1 is SQVTM, CDR2 ANQGSEA, per germline. The CDR3 loop spans 12 amino acids. CDR3 protein: CSVEPPNTEAFF.

The gene calls are TRBV10-3 and TRBJ2-3; TCRdb selects TRBD1, and the lack of DNA leaves this call unchecked. The CDR3 has 14 amino acids. Germline CDR1 ENHRY, CDR2 SYGVKD. The CDR3 loop reads CATTGMGATDTQYF.

This chain uses TRBV20-1 with TRBJ2-7. This CDR3 has 11 residues. Per germline, CDR1 DFQATT and CDR2 SNEGSKA (reference sequence). CDR3: CSALTGYKQYF.

The V call is TRBV5-1, the J call TRBJ2-1; TCRdb's D gene call, TRBD1, goes unchecked for lack of DNA. Germline V gene sequence: CDR1 SGHRS, CDR2 YFSETQ. The CDR3 runs 15 residues. CDR3 loop: CASSFGTGSYNEQFF.

The chain couples TRBV6-4 to TRBJ2-1; TCRdb's D call of TRBD1 is untestable without DNA. The CDR3 spans 13 residues. Germline values: CDR1 MRHNA, CDR2 SNTAGT. The CDR3 sequence: CARTGRLVNEQFF.

The V call is TRBV29-1, the J call TRBJ2-6. The CDR3 is made up of 11 amino acids. Germline V lookup: CDR1 SQVTM, CDR2 ANQGSEA. The CDR3 loop is CSVAGANVLTF.

The gene calls are TRBV7-9 and TRBJ2-1; absent DNA, TCRdb's TRBD1 call cannot be checked. This CDR3 has 15 residues. In germline, CDR1 is SEHNR, CDR2 FQNEAQ (reference sequence). The CDR3 reads CASSSQAGTVYEQFF.

The V call is TRBV7-9, the J call TRBJ2-7; checking the TCRdb D call of TRBD1 is not possible without DNA. Germline CDR1 SEHNR, CDR2 FQNEAQ (reference sequence). This CDR3 is built from 14 residues. CDR3 amino acids: CASSLVGQAYEQYF. Based on the CDR3 plus reference TRBV7-9 and TRBJ2-7, the full variable domain is DTGVSQNPRHKITKRGQNVTFRCDPISEHNRLYWYRQTLGQGPEFLTYFQNEAQLEKSRLLSDRFSAERPKGSFSTLEIQRTEQGDSAMYLCASSLVGQAYEQYFGPGTRLTVT.

V and J are TRBV6-5 and TRBJ1-5; checking the TCRdb D call of TRBD1 is not possible without DNA. CDR1 is MNHEY, CDR2 SVGAGI, per germline. The CDR3 has 12 amino acids. CDR3 loop: CASSTPGQPQHF.

This chain links TRBV19 with TRBJ1-5; no DNA is available, so the TRBD1 call from TCRdb remains unchecked. The germline V gene has CDR1 LNHDA and CDR2 SQIVND (reference sequence). The CDR3 totals 15 residues. This CDR3 is CASSISRGVEVAQHF.

The gene calls are TRBV25-1 and TRBJ2-7; the TRBD1 assignment by TCRdb is unverifiable without DNA. Germline V gene data show CDR1 as MGHDK and CDR2 as SYGVNS. This CDR3 region has 11 residues. CDR3 loop: CASDQGSERYF.

V usage is TRBV28 and J usage is TRBJ2-1; TCRdb's D call of TRBD1 is untestable without DNA. The CDR3 runs to 12 residues. CDR1 and CDR2 from the germline V gene are MDHEN and SYDVKM. CDR3 amino acids: CASSFRVWEQFF.

This sequence joins TRBV9 and TRBJ2-7; TCRdb indicates TRBD1, and absent DNA this call remains unverified. This CDR3 is 14 amino acids long. Germline V gene sequence: CDR1 SGDLS, CDR2 YYNGEE. The CDR3 reads CASSASTGIHEQYF.

This sequence joins TRBV14 and TRBJ1-4; lacking DNA, the TRBD1 call made by TCRdb goes unchecked. The V gene's germline CDR1 is SGHDN and CDR2 FVKESK. This CDR3 spans 19 amino acids. The CDR3 protein is CASSQAEPGTGVTNEKLFF.